The 32 T cell receptor beta chains in this list originate from one sample, sequenced in a study of CD8 T cells in Susac syndrome. RNA amounts of roughly 0.5 to 1 ug underwent reverse transcription with random hexamers. TCRdb itself ran the immunoSEQ multiplex PCR reads through MiXCR, one entry per CDR3 protein. The repertoire holds roughly 150,000 distinct CDR3 sequences, with approximately 95% as singletons. Source material: CD4+ T cells from PBMCs. These receptors all stem from a human donor with Susac syndrome.

The chain employs TRBV28 and TRBJ2-5; 8 bases line up with TRBD1. CDR1 and CDR2 (germline): MDHEN, SYDVKM. The CDR3 contains 13 residues. The CDR3, as DNA: TGTGCGACCGGACAGGGTCCATCGGAGACCCAGTACTTC. The encoded protein is CATGQGPSETQYF.

The V call is TRBV10-3, the J call TRBJ2-1; the D gene is possibly TRBD1 (6 bases). The V end was cut by 10 bases, the J end by 6 bases, with 16 bases between. Germline V CDR1 and CDR2: ENHRY, SYGVKD. This CDR3 contains 13 residues. Written as DNA, the CDR3 is TGTGCCACCGAACCACAGGGAACCAATGAGCAGTTCTTC. Translating it yields CATEPQGTNEQFF.

The rearrangement uses TRBV9 and TRBJ1-2; a possible D gene is TRBD1 (5 bases). The CDR3 is 15 residues long. V was clipped by 2 bases and J by 4 bases, with 15 bases between them. The V gene's germline CDR1 is SGDLS and CDR2 YYNGEE. CDR3 amino acids: CASSVGRGSSYGYTF. The DNA of the CDR3 is TGTGCCAGCAGCGTCGGGCGGGGGTCGAGCTATGGCTACACCTTC.

The chain couples TRBV6-1 to TRBJ2-3; D call uncertain. Trimming took 0 bases from V and 1 from J, leaving 5 bases between them. CDR3 size: 14 residues. Per the germline V gene, CDR1 is MNHNS and CDR2 is SASEGT. CDR3 DNA: TGTGCCAGCAGTGAAGCATGGGGCACAGATACGCAGTATTTT. Protein product: CASSEAWGTDTQYF.

V is TRBV7-9 and J is TRBJ1-1; D unresolved. The V and J ends lost 1 base and 8 bases respectively, with 11 bases between them. From germline, CDR1 is SEHNR and CDR2 FQNEAQ (reference sequence). CDR3 size: 13 residues. For the CDR3, the DNA is TGTGCCAGCAGCTTAGATGGGAGGTCCGAAGCTTTCTTT. Translating it yields CASSLDGRSEAFF. The whole variable domain, remainder taken from reference TRBV7-9 and TRBJ1-1, is DTGVSQNPRHKITKRGQNVTFRCDPISEHNRLYWYRQTLGQGPEFLTYFQNEAQLEKSRLLSDRFSAERPKGSFSTLEIQRTEQGDSAMYLCASSLDGRSEAFFGQGTRLTVV.

This clonotype was seen a single time. The chain links TRBV2 to TRBJ2-7; D not resolved. Germline V CDR1 and CDR2: SNHLY, FYNNEI. The CDR3 sequence is 14 residues long. Trimming took off 5 bases at V and 4 bases at J, with 15 bases between the two ends. In nucleotides, the CDR3 is TGTGCCAGCAGTCCTACCTTCGAACGTTACGAGCAGTACTTC. This gives the protein CASSPTFERYEQYF.

The chain recombines TRBV4-1 with TRBJ2-1; D ambiguous. This CDR3 spans 19 amino acids. Trimming removed 2 bases at V and 0 bases at J, with 20 bases between. Germline values: CDR1 MGHRA, CDR2 YSYEKL. The CDR3 DNA follows: TGCGCCAGCAGCCAAAAGGCGTACTTTAGTGGGAACTCCTACAATGAGCAGTTCTTC. Protein product: CASSQKAYFSGNSYNEQFF.

This sequence joins TRBV20-1 and TRBJ2-4, with D perhaps TRBD2 (6 bases). CDR1 is DFQATT, CDR2 SNEGSKA, per germline (reference sequence). The V and J ends lost 1 base and 5 bases respectively, with 21 bases between them. The CDR3 length is 17 residues. The CDR3 is CSARVRNYAGPQNIQYF. The CDR3 nucleotides read TGCAGTGCTAGAGTTCGTAACTATGCGGGACCCCAAAACATTCAGTACTTC.

The chain has TRBV7-9 and TRBJ1-2; D might be TRBD1 (5 bases). V was clipped by 1 base and J by 2 bases, with 8 bases between them. CDR3 length: 14 amino acids. The germline CDR1 and CDR2 sequences are SEHNR and FQNEAQ (reference sequence). Here the CDR3 DNA reads TGTGCCAGCAGCTTAGGAGAGGGGAACTATGGCTACACCTTC. It is translated as CASSLGEGNYGYTF.

The rearrangement links TRBV19 to TRBJ2-2; D remains ambiguous. Germline V gene lookup returns CDR1 LNHDA and CDR2 SQIVND (reference sequence). The V and J ends lost 8 bases and 1 base respectively, with 8 bases between them. The CDR3 spans 13 residues. The CDR3 nucleotides read TGTGCCAGTCTGGGGAAGAACACCGGGGAGCTGTTTTTT. Translating gives CASLGKNTGELFF.

This chain uses TRBV9 with TRBJ2-1; TRBD2 matches at 10 bases. The CDR3 has 13 amino acids. Per the germline V gene, CDR1 is SGDLS and CDR2 is YYNGEE. V lost 2 bases, J lost 10 bases, and 3 bases stayed unmatched. The CDR3 bases are TGTGCCAGCAGCGTCACTAGCGGGACGGAGCAGTTCTTC. Amino acids: CASSVTSGTEQFF.

The chain is built from TRBV29-1 and TRBJ1-3; the match to TRBD1 covers 8 bases. From germline, CDR1 is SQVTM and CDR2 ANQGSEA. The CDR3 loop spans 15 amino acids. Trimming at V came to 4 bases and at J to 0 bases, leaving 5 bases not matched to a gene. CDR3 loop: CSVASGTGSGNTIYF. The CDR3 DNA is TGCAGCGTTGCCTCCGGGACAGGCTCTGGAAACACCATATATTTT. Full variable domain (rest looked up from reference TRBV29-1 and TRBJ1-3): SAVISQKPSRDICQRGTSLTIQCQVDSQVTMMFWYRQQPGQSLTLIATANQGSEATYESGFVIDKFPISRPNLTFSTLTVSNMSPEDSSIYLCSVASGTGSGNTIYFGEGSWLTVV.

J is TRBJ1-1 and V is TRBV12-3 or TRBV12-4; no definite D call. The V gene lost 5 bases and the J gene lost 0 bases, with 7 bases spanning the gap. CDR3 length: 13 residues. CDR3 nucleotide sequence: TGTGCCAGCAGTACCCTCTTGAACACTGAAGCTTTCTTT. Amino acid sequence: CASSTLLNTEAFF.

J is TRBJ2-1 and V is TRBV20-1, with D possibly TRBD1 on 6 matching bases. The V and J ends lost 2 bases and 1 base respectively, with 15 bases between them. The CDR3 has 16 residues. Per the germline V gene, CDR1 is DFQATT and CDR2 is SNEGSKA (reference sequence). The chain's CDR3 is CSARNRGDISYNEQFF. The DNA for the CDR3 is TGCAGTGCTAGAAATCGTGGGGACATATCCTACAATGAGCAGTTCTTC.

This sequence joins TRBV24-1 and TRBJ2-7; D is unresolved. V was cut by 8 bases and J by 0 bases, with 19 bases left in between. The CDR3 has 16 residues. Germline loops: CDR1 KGHDR, CDR2 SFDVKD. The CDR3 bases are TGTGCCACCACCACCGCCCGGCAGCCTTCCTCCTACGAGCAGTACTTC. It yields the protein CATTTARQPSSYEQYF.

The chain recombines TRBV29-1 with TRBJ2-1, with TRBD2 matching over 8 bases. Germline values: CDR1 SQVTM, CDR2 ANQGSEA. Trimming at V came to 7 bases and at J to 7 bases, leaving 9 bases not matched to a gene. CDR3 length equals 13 residues. In nucleotides, the CDR3 is TGCAGCGGAGGTAGCGGGGAGGCTAATGAGCAGTTCTTC. It codes for CSGGSGEANEQFF.

The V gene is TRBV4-1, the J gene TRBJ1-2, with 8 bases aligning to TRBD1. The CDR3 has 15 residues. J lost 3 bases, V lost 3 bases, and 6 bases had no gene match. Germline V CDR1 and CDR2: MGHRA, YSYEKL. The CDR3 loop is CASSQTTGGDYGYTF. CDR3 coding DNA: TGCGCCAGCAGCCAGACAACAGGGGGGGACTATGGCTACACCTTC.

This clonotype was seen just once. This sequence joins TRBV10-3 and TRBJ1-3; tentative D call: TRBD1 (6 bases). The CDR3 sequence is 14 residues long. Trimming left V 10 bases short and J 0 bases short, with 13 bases between. The germline gives CDR1 ENHRY, CDR2 SYGVKD. In DNA, the CDR3 is TGTGCCAGCACAGGGCTAGGCTCTGGAAACACCATATATTTT. Encoded protein: CASTGLGSGNTIYF.

This rearrangement joins TRBV2 to TRBJ1-1; perhaps TRBD1 as D (6 bases). The CDR3 is 12 residues long. Looked up from germline, CDR1 is SNHLY and CDR2 is FYNNEI. V dropped 5 bases and J dropped 8 bases, with 12 bases sitting between them. Here the CDR3 DNA reads TGTGCCAGCAGTACGGACAGTTCAGAAGCTTTCTTT. Its protein is CASSTDSSEAFF.

The chain carries TRBV9 and TRBJ1-1; tentative D call: TRBD1 (6 bases). The CDR3 has 15 residues. Germline CDR1 is SGDLS and CDR2 is YYNGEE. Trimming shortened V by 0 bases and J by 3 bases, and 12 bases separated the two germline ends. The CDR3 spells CASSVEQGKYTEAFF. DNA for the CDR3: TGTGCCAGCAGCGTAGAGCAGGGGAAGTACACTGAAGCTTTCTTT.

The chain recombines TRBV29-1 with TRBJ1-2; D remains unclear. Germline values: CDR1 SQVTM, CDR2 ANQGSEA. The CDR3 consists of 13 residues. V shed 5 bases and J shed 8 bases, with 18 bases lying between them. The CDR3 DNA reads as TGCAGCGTTCAACGGCCTTTAGTAGGAGGCTACACCTTC. The encoded protein is CSVQRPLVGGYTF.

V and J are TRBV4-1 and TRBJ2-1; possibly TRBD1 for D (6 bases). CDR1 is MGHRA and CDR2 is YSYEKL in the germline V gene. The CDR3 has 13 amino acids. V was clipped by 3 bases and J by 10 bases, with 13 bases between them. This CDR3 is CASSQAPRGEQFF. CDR3 DNA sequence: TGCGCCAGCAGCCAGGCCCCCAGGGGAGAGCAGTTCTTC.

J is TRBJ1-3 and V is TRBV15; D gene ambiguous. This CDR3 has 13 amino acids. The V gene's germline CDR1 is LNHNV and CDR2 YYDKDF (reference sequence). The V gene lost 4 bases and the J gene lost 3 bases, with 7 bases spanning the gap. The CDR3 reads CATSTLLGNTIYF. DNA for the CDR3: TGTGCCACCAGCACCCTGCTTGGAAACACCATATATTTT.

The chain links TRBV29-1 to TRBJ2-5; 10 nucleotides agree with TRBD1. V dropped 6 bases and J dropped 5; count of bases not matched to a gene: 3. The CDR3 contains 12 residues. Germline V CDR1 and CDR2: SQVTM, ANQGSEA. The CDR3 nucleotides read TGCAGCGTCGACAGGGGGCTGGAGACCCAGTACTTC. Its translation: CSVDRGLETQYF.

This chain links TRBV7-3 with TRBJ2-2; D is tentatively TRBD1 or TRBD2 (5 bases each). Germline CDR1 is SGHTA and CDR2 is FQGTGA. CDR3 length equals 15 residues. Trimming pared 5 bases from V and 9 bases from J, leaving 19 bases between. CDR3: CASSHGAATDRELFF. The CDR3 DNA reads as TGTGCCAGCAGCCACGGGGCAGCCACGGACCGGGAGCTGTTTTTT.

The chain combines TRBV7-9 with TRBJ1-1; weak D call: TRBD1 (5 bases). CDR3 size: 15 residues. The V end lost 4 bases, the J end lost 1 base, and 13 bases lay between the germline ends. Germline assignment: CDR1 SEHNR and CDR2 FQNEAQ (reference sequence). CDR3 DNA sequence: TGTGCCAGCAGCTCATCTGGGACGGCGAACACTGAAGCTTTCTTT. Amino acids: CASSSSGTANTEAFF. Supplemented by reference TRBV7-9 and TRBJ1-1, the full variable domain reads DTGVSQNPRHKITKRGQNVTFRCDPISEHNRLYWYRQTLGQGPEFLTYFQNEAQLEKSRLLSDRFSAERPKGSFSTLEIQRTEQGDSAMYLCASSSSGTANTEAFFGQGTRLTVV.

V and J are TRBV18 and TRBJ1-2; D is possibly TRBD1 (5 bases). This CDR3 contains 15 residues. From germline, CDR1 is KGHSH and CDR2 LQKENI. Between the trimmed V and J ends, which lost 2 bases and 4 bases, there was a span of 14 bases. The CDR3 spells CASSPGSDTLYGYTF. The CDR3 bases are TGTGCCAGCTCACCAGGATCGGACACCCTCTATGGCTACACCTTC.

This clonotype was seen only once. V and J are TRBV7-9 and TRBJ2-3, with 11 bases lining up with TRBD1. Trimming took 4 bases from V and 5 from J; bases not matched to a gene: 5. The germline gives CDR1 SEHNR, CDR2 FQNEAQ (reference sequence). The CDR3 extends over 15 amino acids. Written as DNA, the CDR3 is TGTGCCAGCAGCTGGAGGACAGGGGGCGTAGATACGCAGTATTTT. Encoded protein: CASSWRTGGVDTQYF.

The chain couples TRBV4-1 to TRBJ1-2; tentative D call: TRBD1 (5 bases). Trimming took 6 bases from V and 8 from J, leaving 16 bases between them. This CDR3 has 13 amino acids. From germline, CDR1 is MGHRA and CDR2 YSYEKL. The chain's CDR3 is CASSITEGEGYTF. Written as DNA, the CDR3 is TGCGCCAGCAGTATCACTGAAGGGGAGGGCTACACCTTC.

This chain links TRBV7-9 with TRBJ2-3; tentative D call: TRBD2 (6 bases). The V and J ends lost 3 bases and 4 bases respectively, with 14 bases between them. The CDR3 is 15 residues long. Per germline, CDR1 SEHNR and CDR2 FQNEAQ (reference sequence). The CDR3 sequence: CASSLGLRVPDTQYF. The CDR3 DNA sequence: TGTGCCAGCAGCTTGGGACTCCGCGTTCCAGATACGCAGTATTTT.

This rearrangement joins TRBV19 to TRBJ2-7; TRBD2 is a possible D gene (6 bases). The germline V gene has CDR1 LNHDA and CDR2 SQIVND (reference sequence). This CDR3 has 12 residues. V shed 10 bases and J shed 0 bases, with 10 bases lying between them. Here the CDR3 reads CATGSGSYEQYF. The CDR3 DNA reads TGTGCCACCGGGAGCGGCTCCTACGAGCAGTACTTC.

The chain couples TRBV19 to TRBJ1-2; D remains unclear. The germline V gene has CDR1 LNHDA and CDR2 SQIVND (reference sequence). CDR3 length: 15 amino acids. V lost 3 bases to trimming and J lost 4 bases, with 15 bases between them. In DNA form, the CDR3 reads TGTGCCAGTAGTATGGCCGCAGCAGCCCCCTATGGCTACACCTTC. Translation: CASSMAAAAPYGYTF. The full variable domain, in which reference TRBV19 and TRBJ1-2 provide the parts outside the CDR3, is DGGITQSPKYLFRKEGQNVTLSCEQNLNHDAMYWYRQDPGQGLRLIYYSQIVNDFQKGDIAEGYSVSREKKESFPLTVTSAQKNPTAFYLCASSMAAAAPYGYTFGSGTRLTVV.